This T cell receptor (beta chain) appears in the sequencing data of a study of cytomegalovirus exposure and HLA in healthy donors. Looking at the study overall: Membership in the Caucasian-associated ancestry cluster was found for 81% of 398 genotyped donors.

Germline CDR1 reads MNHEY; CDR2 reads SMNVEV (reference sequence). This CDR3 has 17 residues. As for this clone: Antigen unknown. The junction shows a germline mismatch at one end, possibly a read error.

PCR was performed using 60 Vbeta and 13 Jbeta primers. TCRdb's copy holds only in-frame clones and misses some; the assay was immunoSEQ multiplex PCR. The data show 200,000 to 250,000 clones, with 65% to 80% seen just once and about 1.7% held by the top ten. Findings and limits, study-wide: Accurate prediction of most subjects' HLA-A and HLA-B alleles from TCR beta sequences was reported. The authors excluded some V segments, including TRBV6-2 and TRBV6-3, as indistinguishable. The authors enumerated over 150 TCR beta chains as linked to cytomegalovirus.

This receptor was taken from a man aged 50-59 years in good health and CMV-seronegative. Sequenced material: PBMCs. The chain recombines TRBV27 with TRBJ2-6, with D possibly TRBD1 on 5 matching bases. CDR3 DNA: TGTGCCAGCAGTGCCTCCAACAGGCCCTCTGGGGCCAACGTCCTGGCTTTC. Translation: CASSASNRPSGANVLAF.